Presented here are 22 T cell receptor beta chains from one specimen sequenced in a study of blood T cells in healthy people across ages. The use of a sample-barcoded 5' primer and a J-beta primer mix characterized a second PCR of roughly 7 to 12 cycles. MiXCR, applied by TCRdb to the 5' RACE reads, yields one record per CDR3 protein. The sample lists some 760,000 distinct CDR3 sequences, around 25% seen once, with 9.4% in the top ten. Separately, the same data were catalogued under a study of T cells of mothers and their children.

The sample taken for sequencing was blood. The receptors come from a boy between 10 and 17 years old in good health.

V is TRBV12-3 or TRBV12-4 and J is TRBJ1-5; D remains unclear. V was pared by 4 bases and J by 3 bases, with 16 bases between. The CDR3 runs 16 residues. The CDR3 sequence: CASSSRSPGDNQPQHF. The DNA for the CDR3 is TGTGCCAGCAGTTCACGATCTCCGGGAGACAATCAGCCCCAGCATTTT.

This clonotype showed up just a few times. V gene TRBV9 combines with J gene TRBJ2-5; unclear D gene. With the DNA end fitting TRBJ2-1 better, the J assignment may be wrong. The CDR3 runs to 15 residues. Germline CDR1 SGDLS, CDR2 YYNGEE. Written as DNA, the CDR3 is TGTGCCAGCAGCGTTAACAACAACCCCTACAATGAGCAGTTCTTC. Protein product: CASSVNNNPYNEQFF.

The chain combines TRBV29-1 with TRBJ2-5, with D maybe TRBD2 (6 bases). Trimming took off 4 bases at V and 4 bases at J, with 16 bases between the two ends. Looked up from germline, CDR1 is SQVTM and CDR2 is ANQGSEA. The CDR3 consists of 14 residues. In DNA, the CDR3 is TGCAGCGTTGTCCTAGGGACTTTCCCAGAGACCCAGTACTTC. Its translation is CSVVLGTFPETQYF.

This clonotype was recorded a few times. This chain uses TRBV12-3 or TRBV12-4 with TRBJ2-7, with TRBD1 matching over 7 bases. Unmatched junction bases numbered 9, after V lost 5 bases and J lost 2 bases. The CDR3 has 15 residues. The CDR3 here is CASSRQGFVTYEQYF. In DNA form, the CDR3 reads TGTGCCAGCAGTAGACAGGGTTTCGTTACCTACGAGCAGTACTTC.

This clonotype has a handful of counts. The V call is TRBV4-1, the J call TRBJ2-5; no clear D gene. Deletions cut 0 bases from V and 7 bases from J, with 9 bases between. This CDR3 has 13 amino acids. Germline CDR1 and CDR2: MGHRA and YSYEKL. This chain's CDR3 is CASSQEGRGTQYF. CDR3 nucleotides: TGCGCCAGCAGCCAAGAAGGTCGTGGGACCCAGTACTTC.

The V gene is TRBV28, the J gene TRBJ1-4; the D gene is possibly TRBD1 (6 bases). This CDR3 comprises 13 residues. Trimming took off 6 bases at V and 12 bases at J, with 17 bases between the two ends. Germline-derived CDR1 and CDR2 are MDHEN and SYDVKM. CDR3 in amino acids: CASSLPGAGELFF. The DNA of the CDR3 is TGTGCCAGCAGCCTCCCGGGGGCCGGGGAACTGTTTTTT.

The chain is built from TRBV6-1 and TRBJ2-4; D is possibly TRBD1 or TRBD2 (5 bases each). Between the trimmed V and J ends, which lost 6 bases and 6 bases, there was a span of 15 bases. The CDR3 covers 14 residues. The germline V gene encodes CDR1 MNHNS and CDR2 SASEGT. Here the CDR3 reads CASRGTRQRNIQYF. In nucleotides, the CDR3 is TGTGCCAGCAGAGGGACCAGACAAAGAAACATTCAGTACTTC.

The chain is built from TRBV2 and TRBJ2-1; 8 nucleotides line up with TRBD2. There are 13 residues in the CDR3. With 6 bases clipped from V and 8 bases from J, the junction kept 6 bases outside the gene matches. Per the germline V gene, CDR1 is SNHLY and CDR2 is FYNNEI. The CDR3 spells CASSKAGEYEQFF. DNA for the CDR3: TGTGCCAGCAGCAAAGCGGGAGAATATGAGCAGTTCTTC.

The genes are TRBV29-1 and TRBJ2-7; D is tentatively TRBD1 or TRBD2 (5 bases each). Germline loops: CDR1 SQVTM, CDR2 ANQGSEA. Trimming took 4 bases from V and 6 from J, leaving 13 bases between them. This CDR3 region has 12 residues. The CDR3, as DNA: TGCAGCGTTGCTTCGAGGGGAACCGAGCAGTACTTC. Translation: CSVASRGTEQYF.

The chain recombines TRBV20-1 with TRBJ2-1, with D possibly being TRBD2 (5 bases). V lost 2 bases, J lost 4 bases, and 9 bases lay in between. CDR3 length equals 13 residues. CDR1 is DFQATT and CDR2 is SNEGSKA in the germline V gene (reference sequence). This chain's CDR3 is CSARTRTYNEQFF. The CDR3 DNA is TGCAGTGCTAGAACAAGGACTTACAATGAGCAGTTCTTC.

This chain links TRBV7-9 with TRBJ2-1; tentatively, D is TRBD1 (6 bases). The CDR3 is 14 amino acids. Per the germline V gene, CDR1 is SEHNR and CDR2 is FQNEAQ (reference sequence). The V end lost 10 bases, the J end lost 4 bases, and 17 bases lay between the germline ends. CDR3 loop: CAMTPGTPYNEQFF. The CDR3 nucleotides are TGTGCCATGACCCCCGGGACACCATACAATGAGCAGTTCTTC. Supplemented by reference TRBV7-9 and TRBJ2-1, the full variable domain reads DTGVSQNPRHKITKRGQNVTFRCDPISEHNRLYWYRQTLGQGPEFLTYFQNEAQLEKSRLLSDRFSAERPKGSFSTLEIQRTEQGDSAMYLCAMTPGTPYNEQFFGPGTRLTVL.

This clonotype was counted at least ten times. The chain recombines TRBV11-2 with TRBJ2-5, with D unclear. The J call may be wrong; the DNA end is better matched by TRBJ2-7. The CDR3 extends over 12 amino acids. CDR1 and CDR2 from the germline V gene are SGHAT and FQNNGV. CDR3 DNA: TGTGCCAGCAGCTGGAGTTCCTACGAGCAGTACTTC. It is translated as CASSWSSYEQYF.

In regard to this clonotype: A read error is possible here, since a much larger clone lies one base away. The chain links TRBV6-1 to TRBJ2-5; 12 bases match TRBD2. The length of the CDR3 is 15 residues. Germline V gene data show CDR1 as MNHNS and CDR2 as SASEGT. The CDR3 DNA reads as TGTGCCAGCAGTGAGACTAGCGGGGGCCAAGAGGCCCAGTACTTC. Protein sequence: CASSETSGGQEAQYF.

V is TRBV25-1 and J is TRBJ1-1; no reliable D call. V gave up 1 base and J gave up 0 bases, with 9 bases separating them. This CDR3 is built from 15 residues. Per germline, CDR1 MGHDK and CDR2 SYGVNS. CDR3 DNA: TGTGCCAGCAGTGAATCTACGAACATGAACACTGAAGCTTTCTTT. Protein product: CASSESTNMNTEAFF.

This clonotype appeared many times. The chain has TRBV6-1 and TRBJ2-5; 12 bases are a match to TRBD2. Trimming took 4 bases from V and 4 from J; bases not matched to a gene: 4. Germline V gene data show CDR1 as MNHNS and CDR2 as SASEGT. The CDR3 is 15 amino acids. The CDR3 here is CASSGLAGDVETQYF. CDR3 DNA: TGTGCCAGCAGTGGACTAGCGGGAGATGTAGAGACCCAGTACTTC.

This clonotype was observed a handful of times. The chain uses TRBV20-1 and TRBJ1-1; D is ambiguous. With 6 bases removed from V and 0 bases from J, the gap between germline ends came to 14 bases. The CDR3 contains 14 residues. Germline CDR1 is DFQATT and CDR2 is SNEGSKA (reference sequence). The CDR3 DNA is TGCAGTGCCTCACCTGCAGGAATGAACACTGAAGCTTTCTTT. Encoded protein: CSASPAGMNTEAFF.

This clonotype has a handful of counts. The chain couples TRBV11-3 to TRBJ2-1; maybe TRBD2 (7 bases). The germline gives CDR1 SGHNT, CDR2 YENEEA. This CDR3 contains 14 residues. V was cut by 0 bases and J by 9 bases, with 12 bases left in between. CDR3 nucleotides: TGTGCCAGCAGCTTAGAGGGAGGGGGGTTTGAGCAGTTCTTC. Translation gives CASSLEGGGFEQFF.

The chain links TRBV7-2 to TRBJ1-2; D unclear. The germline V and J ends were trimmed by 5 bases and 3 bases, with 13 bases remaining between them. The CDR3 is 14 amino acids. Germline assignment: CDR1 SGHTA and CDR2 FQGNSA. As DNA, the CDR3 is TGTGCCAGCAGCCTCGTCCAGACCGACTATGGCTACACCTTC. This gives the protein CASSLVQTDYGYTF.

A few counts support this clonotype. This chain joins TRBV5-5 and TRBJ2-3; 12 bases align to TRBD2. V lost 4 bases and J lost 4; bases outside the gene matches: 16. The CDR3 consists of 19 residues. Looked up from germline, CDR1 is SGHKS and CDR2 is YYEKEE (reference sequence). In DNA, the CDR3 is TGTGCCAGCAGCGGCCAGGGGGCCACTAGCGGGGGGAGGTCAGATACGCAGTATTTT. It codes for CASSGQGATSGGRSDTQYF.

This clonotype was recorded a few times. This chain links TRBV24-1 with TRBJ1-5; possibly TRBD1 for D (5 bases). CDR1 is KGHDR and CDR2 is SFDVKD in the germline V gene. V lost 3 bases and J lost 1, with 9 bases in between. This CDR3 is 15 amino acids long. Written as DNA, the CDR3 is TGTGCCACCAGTGATGCCGACAGCAGCAATCAGCCCCAGCATTTT. Protein product: CATSDADSSNQPQHF.

This clonotype was picked up a small number of times. The gene calls are TRBV6-1 and TRBJ2-1, with D maybe TRBD2 (6 bases). The CDR3 contains 14 residues. V lost 11 bases to trimming and J lost 3 bases, with 17 bases between them. Germline V gene sequence: CDR1 MNHNS, CDR2 SASEGT. CDR3 region: CASLVGSGYNEQFF. The CDR3, as DNA: TGTGCCTCCCTAGTGGGTAGCGGCTACAATGAGCAGTTCTTC.

This sequence joins TRBV20-1 and TRBJ2-7; D may match TRBD1 or TRBD2 (5 bases each). Germline CDR1 DFQATT, CDR2 SNEGSKA (reference sequence). Between the trimmed V and J ends, which lost 3 bases and 3 bases, there was a span of 18 bases. This CDR3 region has 15 residues. The CDR3 sequence: CSASKTGTGGYEQYF. CDR3 nucleotide sequence: TGCAGTGCTAGCAAGACCGGGACCGGAGGCTACGAGCAGTACTTC.